The clone carrying this T cell receptor beta chain showed up just a few times. Its antigen is undetermined. V gave up 2 bases and J gave up 3 bases, with 12 bases separating them. Germline CDR1 is SGDLS and CDR2 is YYNGEE. The CDR3 is 15 residues long. TCR alpha and TCR beta cDNA libraries with sample barcodes and UMIs came from 5'RACE using constant-segment primers. TCRdb itself ran the 5' RACE reads through MiXCR, one entry per CDR3 protein. The sample lists some 450,000 distinct CDR3 sequences, under 20% occurring once. The sample originates from a study of T-cell memory formation after mild COVID-19. Whole-study context: Among the donors, TCR clusters were largely specific to each donor. Study-wide findings and caveats: Later expanders leaned CD4+, whereas day 15 to 85 contracting clones were balanced CD4/CD8. Prior to infection, memory already included some responding clones, suggesting cross-reactive memory joined.

This chain connects TRBV9 to TRBJ2-1; D may match TRBD1 or TRBD2 (7 bases each). Sequencing was carried out using PBMCs or a T cell subset sorted from them (not recorded which). This receptor was taken from a man in his late teens or twenties who had mild COVID-19 (a few samples of this study predate the infection). Cell type and time point are not known. The CDR3: CASSVGGTDYNEQFF. The CDR3 nucleotides are TGTGCCAGCAGCGTGGGGGGGACAGACTACAATGAGCAGTTCTTC.